This T cell receptor (beta chain) was captured by sequencing in a study of a mutant IDH1 vaccine in newly diagnosed glioma. Time point specified: baseline, week 1 (first vaccination visit). Treatment described: pre-vaccination baseline after standard-of-care therapy. Only in-frame clones appear in the TCRdb table, and some are missing; sequencing was by immunoSEQ multiplex PCR. The sample has about 92,000 clones, around 80% seen once. Germline V gives CDR1 MDHEN, CDR2 SYDVKM. Trimming cost V 2 bases and J 6 bases, with 11 bases left between them. This CDR3 has 13 residues. The input for sequencing was PBMCs, taken from a glioma patient treated with radiotherapy, temozolomide or both. The chain combines TRBV28 with TRBJ2-7; D might be TRBD2 (5 bases). This clonotype was obtained from a man in his forties or fifties with glioma. In DNA form, the CDR3 reads TGTGCCAGCAGTTTAAGCGGCCCGGCCGAGCAGTACTTC. The encoded protein is CASSLSGPAEQYF.